Included here is one T cell receptor (beta chain) sequence, with context. This entry belongs to a study of glioma-infiltrating T cells. The iRepertoire nested amplicon-rescue multiplex PCR amplified TCR alpha and beta CDR3s from RNA. From the multiplex PCR reads, TCRdb called clonotypes with MiXCR, one entry per CDR3 protein. The profile shows approximately 190,000 distinct CDR3 sequences, approximately 30% of them singletons. Germline CDR1 LGHDT, CDR2 YNNKEL (reference sequence). V gave up 1 base and J gave up 9 bases; unmatched junction bases: 4. The CDR3 consists of 15 residues. Sample: glioma tissue, nonneoplastic brain tissue, or PBMCs (not recorded which). The chain has TRBV3-1 and TRBJ2-4; 12 bases fit TRBD2. This TCR came from a human donor with low-grade glioma or glioblastoma, undergoing nonglioma brain surgery, or in good health (not recorded which). The DNA of the CDR3 is TGTGCCAGCAGCCAAGGGACTAGCGGGATGGGCATTCAGTACTTC. Its translation: CASSQGTSGMGIQYF.